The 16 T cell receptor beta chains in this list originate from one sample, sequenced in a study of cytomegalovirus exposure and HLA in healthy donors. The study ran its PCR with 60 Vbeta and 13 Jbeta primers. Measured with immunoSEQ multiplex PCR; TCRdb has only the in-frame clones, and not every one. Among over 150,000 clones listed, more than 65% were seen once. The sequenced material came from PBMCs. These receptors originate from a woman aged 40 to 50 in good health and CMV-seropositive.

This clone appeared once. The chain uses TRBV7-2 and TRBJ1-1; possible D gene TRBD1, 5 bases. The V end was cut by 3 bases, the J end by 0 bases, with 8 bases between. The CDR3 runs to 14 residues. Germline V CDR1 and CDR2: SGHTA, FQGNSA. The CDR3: CASSFGAMNTEAFF. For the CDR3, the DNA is TGTGCCAGCAGCTTTGGGGCCATGAACACTGAAGCTTTCTTT. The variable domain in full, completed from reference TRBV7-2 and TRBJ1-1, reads GAGVSQSPSNKVTEKGKDVELRCDPISGHTALYWYRQSLGQGLEFLIYFQGNSAPDKSGLPSDRFSAERTGGSVSTLTIQRTQQEDSAVYLCASSFGAMNTEAFFGQGTRLTVV.

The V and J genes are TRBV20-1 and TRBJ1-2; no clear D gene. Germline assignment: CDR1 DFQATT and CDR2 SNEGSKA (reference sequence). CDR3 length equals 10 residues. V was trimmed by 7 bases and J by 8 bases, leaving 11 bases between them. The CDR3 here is CSGEGQGYTF. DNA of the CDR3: TGCAGTGGGGAGGGCCAGGGCTACACCTTC.

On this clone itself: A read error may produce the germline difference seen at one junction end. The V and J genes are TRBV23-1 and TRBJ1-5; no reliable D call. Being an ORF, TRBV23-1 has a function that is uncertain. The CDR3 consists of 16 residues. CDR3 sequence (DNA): TGCGCCAGCAGCTATCTTCCCGGGAGGAGCAATCGGCCCCAGCATTTT. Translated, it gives CASSYLPGRSNRPQHF.

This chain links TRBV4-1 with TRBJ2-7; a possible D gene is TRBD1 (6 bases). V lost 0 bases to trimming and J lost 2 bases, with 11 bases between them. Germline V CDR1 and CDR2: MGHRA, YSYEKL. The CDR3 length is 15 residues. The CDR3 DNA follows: TGCGCCAGCAGCCAAGAATGGCAGGGGACCTACGAGCAGTACTTC. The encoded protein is CASSQEWQGTYEQYF.

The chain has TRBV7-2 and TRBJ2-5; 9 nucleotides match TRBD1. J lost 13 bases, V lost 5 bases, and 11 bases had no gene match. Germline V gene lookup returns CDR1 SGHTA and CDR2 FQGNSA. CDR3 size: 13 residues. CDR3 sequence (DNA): TGTGCCAGCAGCCCGGGACAGGGCAGAGTAATGTACTTC. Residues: CASSPGQGRVMYF.

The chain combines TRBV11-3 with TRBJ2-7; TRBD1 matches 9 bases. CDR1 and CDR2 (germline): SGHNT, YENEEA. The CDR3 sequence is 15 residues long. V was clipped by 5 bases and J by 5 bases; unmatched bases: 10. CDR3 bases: TGTGCCAGCAGCGACAGGGGGATGGGTCTGGACGAGCAGTACTTC. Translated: CASSDRGMGLDEQYF.

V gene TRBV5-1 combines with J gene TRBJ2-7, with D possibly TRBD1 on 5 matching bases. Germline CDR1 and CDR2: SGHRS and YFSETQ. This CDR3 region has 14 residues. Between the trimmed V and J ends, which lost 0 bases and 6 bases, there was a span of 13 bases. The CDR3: CASSLVVDTGEQYF. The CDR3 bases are TGCGCCAGCAGCTTGGTGGTGGATACAGGCGAGCAGTACTTC. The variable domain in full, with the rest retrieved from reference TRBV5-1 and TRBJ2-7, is KAGVTQTPRYLIKTRGQQVTLSCSPISGHRSVSWYQQTPGQGLQFLFEYFSETQRNKGNFPGRFSGRQFSNSRSEMNVSTLELGDSALYLCASSLVVDTGEQYFGPGTRLTVT.

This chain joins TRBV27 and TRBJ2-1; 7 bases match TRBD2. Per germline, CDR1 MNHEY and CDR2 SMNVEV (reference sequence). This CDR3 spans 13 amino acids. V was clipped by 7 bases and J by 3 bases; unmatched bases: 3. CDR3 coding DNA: TGTGCCAGCACCGGGGGGTACTACAATGAGCAGTTCTTC. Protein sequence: CASTGGYYNEQFF.

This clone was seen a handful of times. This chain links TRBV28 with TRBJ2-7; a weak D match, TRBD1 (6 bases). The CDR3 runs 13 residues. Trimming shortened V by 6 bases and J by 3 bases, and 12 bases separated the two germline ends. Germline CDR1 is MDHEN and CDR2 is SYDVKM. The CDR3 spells CASSLAQGYEQYF. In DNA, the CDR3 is TGTGCCAGCAGCCTAGCACAGGGCTACGAGCAGTACTTC.

CDR3 loop: CASSSTGTATYNEQFF. DNA for the CDR3: TGTGCCAGCAGCTCTACCGGGACAGCCACCTACAATGAGCAGTTCTTC. The V call is TRBV7-3, the J call TRBJ2-1; 7 bases are shared with TRBD1. The CDR3 is 16 residues long. J was trimmed by 2 bases and V by 4 bases; bases with no gene match: 8. CDR1 is SGHTA and CDR2 is FQGTGA in the germline V gene.

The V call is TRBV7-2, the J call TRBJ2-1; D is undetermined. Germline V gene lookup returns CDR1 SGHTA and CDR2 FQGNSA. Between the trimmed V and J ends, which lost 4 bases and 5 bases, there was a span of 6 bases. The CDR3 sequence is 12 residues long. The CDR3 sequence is CASSSRNNEQFF. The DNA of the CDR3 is TGTGCCAGCAGCTCGCGAAACAATGAGCAGTTCTTC.

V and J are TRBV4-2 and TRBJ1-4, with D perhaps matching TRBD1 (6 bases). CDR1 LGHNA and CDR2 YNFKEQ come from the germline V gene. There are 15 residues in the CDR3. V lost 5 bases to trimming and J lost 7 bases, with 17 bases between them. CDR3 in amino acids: CASSSAGTSREKLFF. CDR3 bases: TGTGCCAGCAGCTCAGCCGGGACAAGCCGTGAAAAACTGTTTTTT.

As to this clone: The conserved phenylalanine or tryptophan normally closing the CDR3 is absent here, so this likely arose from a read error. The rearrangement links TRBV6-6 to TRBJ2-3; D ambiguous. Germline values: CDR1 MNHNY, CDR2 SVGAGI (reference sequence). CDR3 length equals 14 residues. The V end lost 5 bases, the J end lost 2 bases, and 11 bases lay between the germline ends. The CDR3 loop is CASSGSSYTDTQYV. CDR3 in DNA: TGTGCCAGCAGTGGGTCATCATACACAGATACGCAGTATGTT.

Here the CDR3 DNA reads TGTGCCATCCGAGGGGGGGGAAACACTGAAGCTTTCTTT. Translating gives CAIRGGGNTEAFF. The chain uses TRBV10-3 and TRBJ1-1; tentatively, D is TRBD1 (6 bases). V gave up 8 bases and J gave up 2 bases, with 12 bases separating them. Germline V gene sequence: CDR1 ENHRY, CDR2 SYGVKD. The CDR3 consists of 13 residues.

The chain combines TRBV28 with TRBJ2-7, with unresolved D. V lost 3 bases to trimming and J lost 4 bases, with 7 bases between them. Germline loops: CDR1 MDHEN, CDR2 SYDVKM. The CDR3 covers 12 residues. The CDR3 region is CASSFVEYEQYF. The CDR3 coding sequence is TGTGCCAGCAGTTTTGTAGAGTACGAGCAGTACTTC.

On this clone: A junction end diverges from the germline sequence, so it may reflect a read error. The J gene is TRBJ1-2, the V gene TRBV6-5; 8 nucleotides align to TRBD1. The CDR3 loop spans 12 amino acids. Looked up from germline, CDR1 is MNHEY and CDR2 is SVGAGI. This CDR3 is CASSLDRGGYPF. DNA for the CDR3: TGTGCCAGCAGCCTCGACAGGGGCGGCTACCCCTTC.